The clone carrying this T cell receptor beta chain was recorded a few times. The antigen remains unidentified. The sample is drawn from a study of post-analysis software for immune sequencing data. Turning to the study itself: Relapsing-remitting, secondary progressive and progressive-relapsing forms of multiple sclerosis all featured among disease courses.

General study points: Samples from a shared batch, those prepared together, strongly co-clustered by F measure. With TRBV5-6, TRBV5-1 and TRBV20-1 included, about five TRBV segments were more frequent in patients than in controls. Significantly lower normalized Chao1 diversity was found in patients with multiple sclerosis relative to controls.

This CDR3 has 15 amino acids. Germline V gene data show CDR1 as LGHDT and CDR2 as YNNKEL (reference sequence). The germline V and J ends were trimmed by 0 bases and 7 bases, with 13 bases remaining between them. Carried by the TCR beta cDNA libraries were unique molecular identifiers. T cells numbering about 0.9 to 10 million yielded cDNA molecules that totaled about 500,000. Each CDR3 protein gets one entry after TCRdb re-called the PCR reads with MiXCR. The sample lists about 620,000 distinct CDR3 sequences, roughly 47% occurring once. The TCR was taken from a girl between 5 and 17 years old with multiple sclerosis. The V and J genes are TRBV3-1 and TRBJ2-4; D not certain. The sample was blood. The CDR3 loop reads CASSQDQSYGNIQYF. The CDR3 DNA reads TGTGCCAGCAGCCAAGACCAGAGTTATGGGAACATTCAGTACTTC.